The 21 T cell receptor beta chains below come from one sample, sequenced in a study of T cell responses to AZD1222 COVID-19 vaccine. TCRdb's copy holds only in-frame clones and misses some; the assay was immunoSEQ multiplex PCR. There are approximately 150,000 clones in the sample; 90% occur only once, and roughly 2.8% lies in the top ten. This specimen consisted of peripheral blood, obtained on day 0 of AZD1222 vaccination. The receptors originated from an adult in good health.

The V and J genes are TRBV29-1 and TRBJ1-5; D call uncertain. The germline V gene encodes CDR1 SQVTM and CDR2 ANQGSEA. The V end was cut by 4 bases, the J end by 3 bases, with 10 bases between. This CDR3 region has 13 residues. The CDR3 nucleotides read TGCAGCGTTGCGGGGTTGGACAATCAGCCCCAGCATTTT. Its translation is CSVAGLDNQPQHF.

J is TRBJ1-2 and V is TRBV3-1 (or the pseudogene TRBV3-2); D not certain. The CDR3 is made up of 13 amino acids. Looked up from germline, CDR1 is LGHDT and CDR2 is YNNKEL (reference sequence). V gave up 4 bases and J gave up 2 bases, with 8 bases separating them. The CDR3 region is CASSRKENYGYTF. CDR3 nucleotides: TGTGCCAGCAGCCGTAAGGAGAACTATGGCTACACCTTC.

The chain is built from TRBV4-3 and TRBJ1-2; 7 bases are a match to TRBD1. Germline V gene lookup returns CDR1 LGHNA and CDR2 YSLEER. V trimming: 0 bases; J trimming: 8 bases; junction bases outside the gene matches: 6. CDR3 length: 14 amino acids. The CDR3 DNA reads TGCGCCAGCAGCCAAGATCTCAACAGGGGCGGCTACACCTTC. Protein: CASSQDLNRGGYTF.

The rearrangement links TRBV18 to TRBJ2-7, with 11 bases fitting TRBD1. In germline, CDR1 is KGHSH, CDR2 LQKENI. The CDR3 has 13 residues. Losses at the gene ends were 7 bases for V and 6 bases for J; bases not matched to a gene: 5. This CDR3 is CASFPGTGGEQYF. DNA for the CDR3: TGTGCCAGCTTCCCCGGGACAGGGGGCGAGCAGTACTTC.

The sample holds many counts of this clone. This chain uses TRBV7-8 with TRBJ2-1; no definite D call. Trimming stripped 5 bases from V and 6 bases from J, with 11 bases between. The germline CDR1 and CDR2 sequences are SGHVS and FQNEAQ. The CDR3 is made up of 13 amino acids. The CDR3 reads CASSIRTVNEQFF. The CDR3 DNA is TGTGCCAGCAGCATTAGGACGGTCAATGAGCAGTTCTTC.

This clone was picked up a small number of times. The CDR3 loop is CASSDGLVEAFF. As DNA, the CDR3 is TGTGCCAGCAGCGACGGACTGGTTGAGGCTTTCTTT. This chain connects TRBV5-4 to TRBJ1-1; D gene unclear. This CDR3 has 12 amino acids. The V and J ends lost 4 bases and 11 bases respectively, with 15 bases between them. Germline CDR1 SGHNT, CDR2 YYREEE (reference sequence).

This clone was seen only a few times. V is TRBV7-3 and J is TRBJ2-3; TRBD2 agrees at 10 bases. This CDR3 is 16 amino acids long. Germline trimming cut 0 bases from V and 1 base from J; bases unmatched to any gene: 1. In germline, CDR1 is SGHTA, CDR2 FQGTGA. CDR3 in DNA: TGTGCCAGCAGCTTAACGCTAGCGGGGGGCACAGATACGCAGTATTTT. Translating it yields CASSLTLAGGTDTQYF.

As concerns this clone: Other DNA sequences from this sample encode an identical CDR3 as well. The rearrangement links TRBV5-4 to TRBJ1-2; 7 bases align to TRBD1. This CDR3 is 13 amino acids long. V lost 3 bases to trimming and J lost 5 bases; unmatched junction nucleotides: 4. The germline V gene encodes CDR1 SGHNT and CDR2 YYREEE (reference sequence). Here the CDR3 DNA reads TGTGCCAGCAGCTGGACAGGAGGTTATGGCTACACCTTC. This gives the protein CASSWTGGYGYTF.

The gene calls are TRBV9 and TRBJ1-3; 9 bases are shared with TRBD1. Per the germline V gene, CDR1 is SGDLS and CDR2 is YYNGEE. Trimming removed 2 bases from V and 4 bases from J; junction bases left unmatched: 4. This CDR3 is built from 15 residues. For the CDR3, the DNA is TGTGCCAGCAGCGTGCAGACAGGGGGAGGAAACACCATATATTTT. This encodes CASSVQTGGGNTIYF.

This chain links TRBV2 with TRBJ2-5; 9 bases align to TRBD2. The length of the CDR3 is 15 residues. CDR1 is SNHLY, CDR2 FYNNEI, per germline. V lost 4 bases to trimming and J lost 4 bases; unmatched junction nucleotides: 7. DNA for the CDR3: TGTGCCAGCAGTGTTGCGCGGGGGGGCCCAGAGACCCAGTACTTC. Amino acid sequence: CASSVARGGPETQYF. The entire variable domain, with the rest obtained from reference TRBV2 and TRBJ2-5, is as follows: EPEVTQTPSHQVTQMGQEVILRCVPISNHLYFYWYRQILGQKVEFLVSFYNNEISEKSEIFDDQFSVERPDGSNFTLKIRSTKLEDSAMYFCASSVARGGPETQYFGPGTRLLVL.

This chain uses TRBV7-2 with TRBJ1-5; perhaps TRBD1 as D (6 bases). Per germline, CDR1 SGHTA and CDR2 FQGNSA. Deletions cut 1 base from V and 7 bases from J, with 14 bases between. CDR3 length equals 15 residues. The CDR3 coding sequence is TGTGCCAGCAGCTTAGGAGATGTGAGGGGGCAGCCCCAGCATTTT. Amino acid sequence: CASSLGDVRGQPQHF.

This clone occurred once. This chain links TRBV15 with TRBJ1-5; TRBD1 matches at 7 bases. V lost 1 base and J lost 5; bases outside the gene matches: 2. Germline CDR1 reads LNHNV; CDR2 reads YYDKDF (reference sequence). CDR3 length equals 14 residues. CDR3 amino acids: CATSRADRDQPQHF. The CDR3 nucleotides are TGTGCCACCAGCAGAGCAGACAGGGATCAGCCCCAGCATTTT.

The rearrangement joins TRBV6-2 or TRBV6-3 to TRBJ2-2; D unresolved. CDR3 length: 15 residues. The V and J ends lost 4 bases and 1 base respectively, with 10 bases between them. Per germline, CDR1 MNHEY and CDR2 SVGEGT. The CDR3 DNA reads as TGTGCCAGCAGTTCGGGCACCAGGAACACCGGGGAGCTGTTTTTT. It translates to CASSSGTRNTGELFF.

This chain connects TRBV7-4 to TRBJ1-5, with D uncertain. Looked up from germline, CDR1 is SGHVT and CDR2 is SQSDAQ. Trimming took off 0 bases at V and 3 bases at J, with 15 bases between the two ends. This CDR3 contains 17 residues. The CDR3 nucleotides are TGTGCCAGCAGCTTAGCGCAGAGTCTGGGAACCAATCAGCCCCAGCATTTT. Translated: CASSLAQSLGTNQPQHF.

V and J are TRBV10-3 and TRBJ2-6; no firm D call. Germline loops: CDR1 ENHRY, CDR2 SYGVKD. Trimming took 7 bases from V and 0 from J, leaving 4 bases between them. The CDR3 runs 13 residues. CDR3 DNA sequence: TGTGCCATCACTGACTCTGGGGCCAACGTCCTGACTTTC. Translated, it gives CAITDSGANVLTF.

The rearrangement links TRBV6-1 to TRBJ2-2, with TRBD2 matching 8 bases. Germline-derived CDR1 and CDR2 are MNHNS and SASEGT. The CDR3 covers 18 residues. Trimming took 2 bases from V and 0 from J; bases not matched to a gene: 8. The chain's CDR3 is CASSERLAGPTNTGELFF. The CDR3 nucleotides read TGTGCCAGCAGTGAACGGCTAGCGGGCCCCACGAACACCGGGGAGCTGTTTTTT.

DNA of the CDR3: TGTGCCAGTAGAGGGTATAGGACAGGGCTGACTGAAGCTTTCTTT. This sequence encodes CASRGYRTGLTEAFF. The chain carries TRBV19 and TRBJ1-1; TRBD1 matches at 8 bases. The CDR3 length is 15 residues. V lost 6 bases to trimming and J lost 5 bases; unmatched junction nucleotides: 11. CDR1 and CDR2 from the germline V gene are LNHDA and SQIVND (reference sequence).

This chain joins TRBV5-4 and TRBJ1-1; D is ambiguous. Germline V gene sequence: CDR1 SGHNT, CDR2 YYREEE (reference sequence). The V end lost 0 bases, the J end lost 5 bases, and 11 bases lay between the germline ends. The length of the CDR3 is 14 residues. In DNA, the CDR3 is TGTGCCAGCAGCTTGGGTGGGGTGGTGACTGAAGCTTTCTTT. Translation: CASSLGGVVTEAFF.

This clone has a single count. The rearrangement links TRBV29-1 to TRBJ2-7; D is uncertain. Germline CDR1 reads SQVTM; CDR2 reads ANQGSEA. CDR3 size: 13 residues. V lost 6 bases and J lost 3, with 15 bases in between. CDR3 sequence: CSVTETVHYEQYF. As DNA, the CDR3 is TGCAGCGTAACCGAGACGGTCCACTACGAGCAGTACTTC.

On this clone: Other DNA sequences in the same sample also yield this CDR3. The chain uses TRBV6-5 and TRBJ1-1, with D maybe TRBD1 (5 bases). The length of the CDR3 is 13 residues. Germline V CDR1 and CDR2: MNHEY, SVGAGI. Between the trimmed V and J ends, which lost 2 bases and 5 bases, there was a span of 9 bases. The CDR3 is CASSYGGGTEAFF. Written as DNA, the CDR3 is TGTGCCAGCAGTTACGGGGGGGGTACTGAAGCTTTCTTT.

The chain combines TRBV19 with TRBJ2-7; D gene unclear. The V gene lost 1 base and the J gene lost 6 bases, with 13 bases spanning the gap. This CDR3 has 14 amino acids. Per germline, CDR1 LNHDA and CDR2 SQIVND (reference sequence). The CDR3 bases are TGTGCCAGTAGTATAGTAGACACCCCTCTCGAGCAGTACTTC. This translates into CASSIVDTPLEQYF.